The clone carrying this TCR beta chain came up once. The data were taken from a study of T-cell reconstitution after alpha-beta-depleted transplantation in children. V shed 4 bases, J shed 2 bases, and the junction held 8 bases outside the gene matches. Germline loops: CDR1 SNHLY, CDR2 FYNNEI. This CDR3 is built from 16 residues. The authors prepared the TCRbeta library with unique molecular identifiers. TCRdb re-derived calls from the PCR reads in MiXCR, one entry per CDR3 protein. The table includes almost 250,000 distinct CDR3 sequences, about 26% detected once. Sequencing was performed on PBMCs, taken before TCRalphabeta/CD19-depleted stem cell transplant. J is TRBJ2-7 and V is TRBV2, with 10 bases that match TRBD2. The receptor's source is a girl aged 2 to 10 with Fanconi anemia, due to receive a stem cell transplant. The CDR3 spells CASSGWLAGATYEQYF. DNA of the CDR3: TGTGCCAGCAGTGGTTGGCTAGCGGGGGCAACCTACGAGCAGTACTTC. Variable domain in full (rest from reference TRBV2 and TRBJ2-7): EPEVTQTPSHQVTQMGQEVILRCVPISNHLYFYWYRQILGQKVEFLVSFYNNEISEKSEIFDDQFSVERPDGSNFTLKIRSTKLEDSAMYFCASSGWLAGATYEQYFGPGTRLTVT.